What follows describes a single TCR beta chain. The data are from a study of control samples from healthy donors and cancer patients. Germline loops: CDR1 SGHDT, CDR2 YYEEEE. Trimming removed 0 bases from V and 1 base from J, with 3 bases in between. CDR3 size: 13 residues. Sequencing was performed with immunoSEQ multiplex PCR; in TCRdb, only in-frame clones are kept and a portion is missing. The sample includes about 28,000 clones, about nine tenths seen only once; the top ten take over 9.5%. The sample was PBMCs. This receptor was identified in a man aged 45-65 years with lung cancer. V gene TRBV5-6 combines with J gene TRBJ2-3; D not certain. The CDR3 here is CASSLVGTDTQYF. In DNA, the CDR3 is TGTGCCAGCAGCTTGGTGGGCACAGATACGCAGTATTTT. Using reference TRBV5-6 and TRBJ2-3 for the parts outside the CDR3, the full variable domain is DAGVTQSPTHLIKTRGQQVTLRCSPKSGHDTVSWYQQALGQGPQFIFQYYEEEERQRGNFPDRFSGHQFPNYSSELNVNALLLGDSALYLCASSLVGTDTQYFGPGTRLTVL.